This entry lists 26 T cell receptor beta chains sequenced from one sample in a study of blood T cell repertoires in COVID-19. Clones were sequenced by immunoSEQ multiplex PCR, and TCRdb holds only the in-frame ones, with some missing. The table includes about 260,000 clones, approximately 84% detected once. Material: peripheral blood. The receptors come from a woman older than 75 with acute or convalescent COVID-19.

V usage is TRBV9 and J usage is TRBJ2-2; TRBD2 matches 11 bases. This CDR3 contains 16 residues. With 4 bases clipped from V and 6 bases from J, the junction kept 8 bases outside the gene matches. CDR1 and CDR2 (germline): SGDLS, YYNGEE. The CDR3 here is CASSPHATSGAGELFF. CDR3 sequence (DNA): TGTGCCAGCAGCCCCCATGCGACTAGCGGGGCCGGGGAGCTGTTTTTT.

The chain employs TRBV28 and TRBJ1-4, with 8 bases lining up with TRBD1. CDR1 and CDR2 from the germline V gene are MDHEN and SYDVKM. The length of the CDR3 is 14 residues. V was clipped by 7 bases and J by 6 bases; unmatched bases: 7. The CDR3 sequence is CASNDRGVDEKLFF. The CDR3 DNA is TGTGCCAGCAATGACAGGGGTGTGGATGAAAAACTGTTTTTT. The whole variable domain, filled in from reference TRBV28 and TRBJ1-4, reads DVKVTQSSRYLVKRTGEKVFLECVQDMDHENMFWYRQDPGLGLRLIYFSYDVKMKEKGDIPEGYSVSREKKERFSLILESASTNQTSMYLCASNDRGVDEKLFFGSGTQLSVL.

The rearrangement joins TRBV7-8 to TRBJ2-1; TRBD2 matches at 8 bases. The germline V gene encodes CDR1 SGHVS and CDR2 FQNEAQ. J was trimmed by 3 bases and V by 9 bases; bases with no gene match: 10. This CDR3 spans 15 amino acids. The CDR3 DNA is TGTGCCAGTAGAAACCGGACTAGCTTCTACAATGAGCAGTTCTTC. Residues: CASRNRTSFYNEQFF.

This clone appeared a single time. The chain links TRBV9 to TRBJ1-3; tentative D call: TRBD1 (5 bases). With 4 bases removed from V and 7 bases from J, the gap between germline ends came to 12 bases. Germline CDR1 SGDLS, CDR2 YYNGEE. The CDR3 runs to 13 residues. The CDR3 sequence is CASSPSPGNTIYF. CDR3 bases: TGTGCCAGCAGCCCGTCCCCAGGGAACACCATATATTTT.

The V gene is TRBV5-4, the J gene TRBJ1-1; D is undetermined. Per the germline V gene, CDR1 is SGHNT and CDR2 is YYREEE (reference sequence). Trimming cost V 7 bases and J 2 bases, with 12 bases left between them. The CDR3 contains 13 residues. CDR3 protein: CASHETTNTEAFF. As DNA, the CDR3 is TGTGCCAGCCACGAGACAACTAACACTGAAGCTTTCTTT.

This sequence joins TRBV7-3 and TRBJ2-7; TRBD1 might be the D (5 bases). The CDR3 spans 15 residues. V was cut by 5 bases and J by 2 bases, with 16 bases left in between. Germline V gene sequence: CDR1 SGHTA, CDR2 FQGTGA. The CDR3 bases are TGTGCCAGCAGCCAAGGGGTCCCCCTTCCCTACGAGCAGTACTTC. This codes for CASSQGVPLPYEQYF. The variable domain in full, with the rest retrieved from reference TRBV7-3 and TRBJ2-7, is GAGVSQTPSNKVTEKGKYVELRCDPISGHTALYWYRQSLGQGPEFLIYFQGTGAADDSGLPNDRFFAVRPEGSVSTLKIQRTERGDSAVYLCASSQGVPLPYEQYFGPGTRLTVT.

The V gene is TRBV6-2 or TRBV6-3, the J gene TRBJ2-7; D remains unclear. V was clipped by 2 bases and J by 2 bases, with 16 bases between them. In germline, CDR1 is MNHEY, CDR2 SVGEGT. The CDR3 is 16 amino acids. CDR3 loop: CASSYSISVPTYEQYF. The CDR3 DNA sequence: TGTGCCAGCAGTTACAGTATTAGTGTCCCAACCTACGAGCAGTACTTC.

The V gene is TRBV4-3, the J gene TRBJ1-2; 7 nucleotides align to TRBD1. This CDR3 spans 15 amino acids. Germline trimming cut 1 base from V and 2 bases from J; bases unmatched to any gene: 4. Germline assignment: CDR1 LGHNA and CDR2 YSLEER. CDR3 sequence: CASSQALTGNYGYTF. CDR3 coding DNA: TGCGCCAGCAGCCAAGCCCTGACAGGGAACTATGGCTACACCTTC.

Here the CDR3 reads CASSLQGYYGYTF. The CDR3 region has the DNA TGTGCCAGCAGCCTACAGGGGTACTATGGCTACACCTTC. V gene TRBV7-9 combines with J gene TRBJ1-2; TRBD1 matches at 7 bases. The CDR3 consists of 13 residues. Germline values: CDR1 SEHNR, CDR2 FQNEAQ (reference sequence). The V gene end was trimmed by 5 bases and the J gene end by 3 bases; junction bases not matched to a gene: 3.

This sequence joins TRBV4-1 and TRBJ2-1, with 10 bases lining up with TRBD1. The CDR3 extends over 16 amino acids. Germline CDR1 reads MGHRA; CDR2 reads YSYEKL. V was clipped by 4 bases and J by 7 bases; unmatched bases: 10. The CDR3 coding sequence is TGCGCCAGCAGCCGCCACGGGACAGGGGAAGGAAATGAGCAGTTCTTC. This encodes CASSRHGTGEGNEQFF.

This sequence joins TRBV3-1 (or the pseudogene TRBV3-2) and TRBJ2-6; no firm D call. The germline V and J ends were trimmed by 2 bases and 2 bases, with 7 bases remaining between them. Germline values: CDR1 LGHDT, CDR2 YNNKEL (reference sequence). The CDR3 is 15 amino acids. CDR3 sequence (DNA): TGTGCCAGCAGCCAACAGTACCCTGGGGCCAACGTCCTGACTTTC. Translation gives CASSQQYPGANVLTF.

This clone was recorded only once. The V gene is TRBV2, the J gene TRBJ2-1, with D uncertain. The V and J ends lost 1 base and 14 bases respectively, with 12 bases between them. The CDR3 is made up of 12 amino acids. The germline V gene has CDR1 SNHLY and CDR2 FYNNEI. The CDR3 DNA follows: TGTGCCAGCAGTGAAGAATCCCCCTCCGAGTTCTTC. Its translation is CASSEESPSEFF.

This chain joins TRBV6-6 and TRBJ2-3, with D perhaps matching TRBD2 (7 bases). CDR1 and CDR2 (germline): MNHNY, SVGAGI (reference sequence). The CDR3 has 14 amino acids. Trimming removed 5 bases at V and 5 bases at J, with 14 bases between. CDR3: CASSPGGPVDTQYF. For the CDR3, the DNA is TGTGCCAGCAGTCCCGGGGGGCCCGTAGATACGCAGTATTTT.

The CDR3 nucleotides read TGTGCCAGCAGTTACTCAGCCGGGACAGGTGGCTACACCTTC. It encodes CASSYSAGTGGYTF. V and J are TRBV6-5 and TRBJ1-2, with 8 positions matching TRBD1. V shed 0 bases, J shed 7 bases, and the junction held 4 bases outside the gene matches. Germline V gene data show CDR1 as MNHEY and CDR2 as SVGAGI. The CDR3 is 14 amino acids.

The sample holds many counts of this clone. The J gene is TRBJ1-5, the V gene TRBV10-2; TRBD1 is a possible D gene (6 bases). Germline values: CDR1 WSHSY, CDR2 SAAADI. Deletions cut 6 bases from V and 2 bases from J, with 20 bases between. The CDR3 loop spans 17 amino acids. This CDR3 is CASRKSGAPGGNQPQHF. DNA for the CDR3: TGCGCCAGCAGGAAGTCAGGGGCCCCCGGGGGCAATCAGCCCCAGCATTTT.

J is TRBJ2-5 and V is TRBV27; D unclear. Germline V gene sequence: CDR1 MNHEY, CDR2 SMNVEV (reference sequence). The CDR3 has 14 amino acids. With 3 bases removed from V and 5 bases from J, the gap between germline ends came to 13 bases. The CDR3 DNA is TGTGCCAGCAGTTTCCGCTCGTCGCAGGAGACCCAGTACTTC. Translated, it gives CASSFRSSQETQYF.

This chain joins TRBV5-4 and TRBJ1-2; a weak D match, TRBD1 (6 bases). The germline V and J ends were trimmed by 7 bases and 4 bases, with 11 bases remaining between them. The CDR3 is 12 residues long. The germline V gene has CDR1 SGHNT and CDR2 YYREEE (reference sequence). The CDR3 here is CASGRDIYGYTF. For the CDR3, the DNA is TGTGCCAGCGGTAGGGACATCTATGGCTACACCTTC.

The CDR3 DNA sequence: TGTGCCAGCAGCCTGCAGGGCTCCTATAATTCACCCCTCCACTTT. Protein product: CASSLQGSYNSPLHF. The V and J genes are TRBV7-6 and TRBJ1-6, with a possible D match to TRBD1 (5 bases). In germline, CDR1 is SGHVS, CDR2 FNYEAQ. Trimming took 5 bases from V and 0 from J, leaving 8 bases between them. This CDR3 region has 15 residues.

The CDR3 DNA reads TGTGCCAGCAGCTTGAAACTAGCGGGAGGGCCTCTTGAGCAGTTCTTC. It specifies CASSLKLAGGPLEQFF. V and J are TRBV5-4 and TRBJ2-1, with TRBD2 matching over 13 bases. With 1 base clipped from V and 9 bases from J, the junction kept 7 bases outside the gene matches. The CDR3 is 16 residues long. Germline assignment: CDR1 SGHNT and CDR2 YYREEE (reference sequence).

The chain has TRBV15 and TRBJ1-6, with D tentatively TRBD1 (6 bases). The CDR3 has 18 residues. V dropped 5 bases and J dropped 0 bases, with 17 bases sitting between them. Germline-derived CDR1 and CDR2 are LNHNV and YYDKDF (reference sequence). The CDR3 region is CATSPDRYSSSYNSPLHF. Here the CDR3 DNA reads TGTGCCACCAGCCCCGACAGGTATTCAAGCTCCTATAATTCACCCCTCCACTTT.

The V gene is TRBV6-1, the J gene TRBJ2-3; 12 positions match TRBD2. The trim removed 3 bases at V and 4 bases at J, leaving 2 bases unmatched. Germline CDR1 is MNHNS and CDR2 is SASEGT. This CDR3 region has 15 residues. The CDR3 DNA sequence: TGTGCCAGCAGTGAGACTAGCGGGGGATCAGATACGCAGTATTTT. Its protein is CASSETSGGSDTQYF.

The CDR3 reads CASSLRGQGKGGYTF. DNA of the CDR3: TGTGCCAGCAGCTTAAGGGGACAGGGGAAAGGTGGCTACACCTTC. The chain has TRBV7-2 and TRBJ1-2, with 10 bases aligning to TRBD1. V shed 2 bases, J shed 7 bases, and the junction held 7 bases outside the gene matches. The germline V gene has CDR1 SGHTA and CDR2 FQGNSA. The CDR3 runs to 15 residues.

The chain employs TRBV6-1 and TRBJ2-1; no clear D gene. Between the trimmed V and J ends, which lost 3 bases and 0 bases, there was a span of 6 bases. This CDR3 has 14 amino acids. The germline V gene has CDR1 MNHNS and CDR2 SASEGT. The CDR3 loop reads CASSEGTSYNEQFF. CDR3 coding DNA: TGTGCCAGCAGTGAGGGCACCTCCTACAATGAGCAGTTCTTC.

The chain is built from TRBV9 and TRBJ2-2; D possibly corresponds to TRBD2 (6 bases). V dropped 3 bases and J dropped 1 base, with 13 bases sitting between them. The germline gives CDR1 SGDLS, CDR2 YYNGEE. The CDR3 covers 16 residues. CDR3 sequence: CASSGGTLMNTGELFF. In nucleotides, the CDR3 is TGTGCCAGCAGCGGAGGGACTTTGATGAACACCGGGGAGCTGTTTTTT.

J is TRBJ2-7 and V is TRBV6-2 or TRBV6-3; 15 nucleotides match TRBD2. The CDR3 covers 20 residues. Trimming removed 2 bases from V and 2 bases from J; junction bases left unmatched: 13. Germline V CDR1 and CDR2: MNHEY, SVGEGT. The CDR3 loop reads CASSYPITGTSGRTTYEQYF. CDR3 bases: TGTGCCAGCAGTTACCCAATAACCGGGACTAGCGGGAGGACCACCTACGAGCAGTACTTC.

The chain joins TRBV19 to TRBJ2-7; 12 bases match TRBD2. Trimming cost V 3 bases and J 3 bases; bases outside gene matches: 6. This CDR3 has 16 amino acids. Germline CDR1 and CDR2: LNHDA and SQIVND (reference sequence). CDR3 in DNA: TGTGCCAGTAGTATGGCGGAACTAGCGGGGGGCTACGAGCAGTACTTC. It encodes CASSMAELAGGYEQYF.